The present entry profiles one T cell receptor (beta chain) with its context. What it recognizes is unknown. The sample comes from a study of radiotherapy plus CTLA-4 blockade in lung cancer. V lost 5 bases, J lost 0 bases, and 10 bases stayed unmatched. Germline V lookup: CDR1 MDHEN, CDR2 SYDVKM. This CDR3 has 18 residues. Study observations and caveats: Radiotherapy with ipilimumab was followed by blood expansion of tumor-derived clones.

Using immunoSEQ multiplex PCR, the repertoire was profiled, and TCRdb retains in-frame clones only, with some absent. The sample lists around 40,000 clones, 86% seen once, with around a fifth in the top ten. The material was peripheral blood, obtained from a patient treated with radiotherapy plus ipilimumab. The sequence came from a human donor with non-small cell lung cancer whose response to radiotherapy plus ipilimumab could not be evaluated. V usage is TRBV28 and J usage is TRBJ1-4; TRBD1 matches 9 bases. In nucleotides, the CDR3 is TGTGCCAGCAGTCAAACCGGGACAGGGCGCGCAACTAATGAAAAACTGTTTTTT. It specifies CASSQTGTGRATNEKLFF.